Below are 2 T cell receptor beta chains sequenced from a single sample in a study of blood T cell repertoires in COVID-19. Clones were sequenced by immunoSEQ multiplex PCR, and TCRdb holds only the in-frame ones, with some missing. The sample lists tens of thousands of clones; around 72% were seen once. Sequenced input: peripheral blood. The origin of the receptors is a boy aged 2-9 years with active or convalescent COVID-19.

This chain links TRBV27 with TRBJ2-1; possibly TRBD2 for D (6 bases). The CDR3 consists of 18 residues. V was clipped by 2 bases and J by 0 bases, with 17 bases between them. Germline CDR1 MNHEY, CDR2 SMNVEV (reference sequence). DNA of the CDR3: TGTGCCAGCAGTTTAAGGTCGGGAGACTTCATCTCCTACAATGAGCAGTTCTTC. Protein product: CASSLRSGDFISYNEQFF.

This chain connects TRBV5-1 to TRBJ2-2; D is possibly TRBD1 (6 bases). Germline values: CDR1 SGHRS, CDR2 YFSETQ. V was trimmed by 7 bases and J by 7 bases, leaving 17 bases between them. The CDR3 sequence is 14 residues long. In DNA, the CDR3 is TGCGCCAGCTCCAGGACAGTTGAAAACGGGGAGCTGTTTTTT. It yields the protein CASSRTVENGELFF.